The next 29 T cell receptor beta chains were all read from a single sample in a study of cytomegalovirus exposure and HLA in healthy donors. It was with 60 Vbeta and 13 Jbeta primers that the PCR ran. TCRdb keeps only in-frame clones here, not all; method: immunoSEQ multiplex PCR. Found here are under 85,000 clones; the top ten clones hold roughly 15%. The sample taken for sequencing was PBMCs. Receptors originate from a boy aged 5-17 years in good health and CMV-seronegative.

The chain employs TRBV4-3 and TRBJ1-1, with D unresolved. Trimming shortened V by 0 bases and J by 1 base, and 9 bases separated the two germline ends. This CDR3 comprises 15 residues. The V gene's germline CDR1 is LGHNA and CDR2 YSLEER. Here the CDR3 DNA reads TGCGCCAGCAGCCAAGATCGAACCAGGAACACTGAAGCTTTCTTT. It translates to CASSQDRTRNTEAFF.

As DNA, the CDR3 is TGCGCCAGCAGCGACCTGGGCACCTACAATGAGCAGTTCTTC. Residues: CASSDLGTYNEQFF. The chain couples TRBV5-1 to TRBJ2-1; D is unclear. V was pared by 4 bases and J by 2 bases, with 10 bases between. CDR3 length equals 14 residues. Germline loops: CDR1 SGHRS, CDR2 YFSETQ.

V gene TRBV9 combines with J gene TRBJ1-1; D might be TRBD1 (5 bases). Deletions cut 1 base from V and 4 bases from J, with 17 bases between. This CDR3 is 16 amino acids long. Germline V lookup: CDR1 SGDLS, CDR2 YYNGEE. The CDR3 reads CASSVQSAGFGTEAFF. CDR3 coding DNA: TGTGCCAGCAGCGTACAATCGGCAGGGTTCGGCACTGAAGCTTTCTTT.

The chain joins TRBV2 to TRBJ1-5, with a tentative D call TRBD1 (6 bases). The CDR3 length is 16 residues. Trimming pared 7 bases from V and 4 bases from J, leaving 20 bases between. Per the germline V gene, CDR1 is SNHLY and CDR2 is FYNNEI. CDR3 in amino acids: CASKNEPGDGNQPQHF. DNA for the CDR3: TGTGCCAGCAAAAACGAACCAGGGGACGGGAATCAGCCCCAGCATTTT.

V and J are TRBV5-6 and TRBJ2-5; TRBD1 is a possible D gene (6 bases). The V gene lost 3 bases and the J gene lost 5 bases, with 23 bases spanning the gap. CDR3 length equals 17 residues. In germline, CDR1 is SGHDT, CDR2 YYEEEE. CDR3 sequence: CASSSDHTETGEETQYF. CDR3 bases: TGTGCCAGCAGCTCCGACCATACAGAGACAGGCGAGGAGACCCAGTACTTC. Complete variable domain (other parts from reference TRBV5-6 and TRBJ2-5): DAGVTQSPTHLIKTRGQQVTLRCSPKSGHDTVSWYQQALGQGPQFIFQYYEEEERQRGNFPDRFSGHQFPNYSSELNVNALLLGDSALYLCASSSDHTETGEETQYFGPGTRLLVL.

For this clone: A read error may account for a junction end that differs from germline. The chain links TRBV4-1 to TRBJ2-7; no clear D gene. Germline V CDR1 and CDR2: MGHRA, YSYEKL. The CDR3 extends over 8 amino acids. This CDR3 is CASSQADF. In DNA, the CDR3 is TGCGCCAGCAGCCAGGCCGACTTC.

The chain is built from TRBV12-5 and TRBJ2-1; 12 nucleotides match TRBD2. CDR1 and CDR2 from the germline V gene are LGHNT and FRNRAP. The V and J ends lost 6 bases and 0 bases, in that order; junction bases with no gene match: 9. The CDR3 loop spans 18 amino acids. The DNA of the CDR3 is TGTGCTAGTGGCCCCGGGACTAGCGGGCACCGCTCCTACAATGAGCAGTTCTTC. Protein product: CASGPGTSGHRSYNEQFF.

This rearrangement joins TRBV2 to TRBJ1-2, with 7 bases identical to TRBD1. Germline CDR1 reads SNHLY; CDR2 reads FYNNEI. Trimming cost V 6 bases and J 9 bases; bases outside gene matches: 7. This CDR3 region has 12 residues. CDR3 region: CASRTGDDSYTF. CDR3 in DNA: TGTGCCAGCAGAACAGGGGATGATAGCTACACCTTC.

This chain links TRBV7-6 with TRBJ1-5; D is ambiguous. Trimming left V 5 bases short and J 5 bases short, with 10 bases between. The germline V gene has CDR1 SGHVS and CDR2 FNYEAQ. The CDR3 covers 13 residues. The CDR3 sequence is CASSGGRDQPQHF. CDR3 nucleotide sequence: TGTGCCAGCAGCGGAGGGAGGGATCAGCCCCAGCATTTT.

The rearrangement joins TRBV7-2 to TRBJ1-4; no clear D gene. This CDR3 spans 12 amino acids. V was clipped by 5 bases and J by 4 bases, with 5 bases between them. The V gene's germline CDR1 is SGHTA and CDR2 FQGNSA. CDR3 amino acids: CASSGSNEKLFF. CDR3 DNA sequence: TGTGCCAGCAGCGGTAGTAATGAAAAACTGTTTTTT.

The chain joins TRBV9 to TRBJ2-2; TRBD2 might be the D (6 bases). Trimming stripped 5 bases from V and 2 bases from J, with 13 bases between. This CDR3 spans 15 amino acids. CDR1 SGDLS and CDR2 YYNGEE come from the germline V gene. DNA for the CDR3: TGTGCCAGCAGAAAGGACGGGAGAAACACCGGGGAGCTGTTTTTT. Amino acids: CASRKDGRNTGELFF.

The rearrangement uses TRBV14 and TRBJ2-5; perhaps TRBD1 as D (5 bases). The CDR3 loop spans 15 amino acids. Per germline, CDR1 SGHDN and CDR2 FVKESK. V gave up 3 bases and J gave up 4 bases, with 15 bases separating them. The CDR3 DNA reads TGTGCCAGCAGCCACCGAAATGACAGAGCAGAGACCCAGTACTTC. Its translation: CASSHRNDRAETQYF.

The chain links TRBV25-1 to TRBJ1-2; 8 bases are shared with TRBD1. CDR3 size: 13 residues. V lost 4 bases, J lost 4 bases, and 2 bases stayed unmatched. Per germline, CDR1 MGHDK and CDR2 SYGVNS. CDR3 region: CASSVGQAYGYTF. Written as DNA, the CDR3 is TGTGCCAGCAGTGTGGGACAGGCCTATGGCTACACCTTC.

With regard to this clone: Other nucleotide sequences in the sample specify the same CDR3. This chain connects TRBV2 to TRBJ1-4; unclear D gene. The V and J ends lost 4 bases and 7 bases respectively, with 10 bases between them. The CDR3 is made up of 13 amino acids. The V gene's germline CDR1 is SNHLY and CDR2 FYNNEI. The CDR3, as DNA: TGTGCCAGCAGTGTGAGGGCGGGTGAAAAACTGTTTTTT. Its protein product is CASSVRAGEKLFF.

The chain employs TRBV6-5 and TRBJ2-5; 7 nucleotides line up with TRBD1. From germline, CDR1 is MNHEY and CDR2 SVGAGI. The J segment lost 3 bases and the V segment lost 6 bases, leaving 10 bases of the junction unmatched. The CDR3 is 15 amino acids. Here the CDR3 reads CASSLGQAREETQYF. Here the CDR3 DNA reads TGTGCCAGCAGCCTTGGACAGGCTAGGGAAGAGACCCAGTACTTC.

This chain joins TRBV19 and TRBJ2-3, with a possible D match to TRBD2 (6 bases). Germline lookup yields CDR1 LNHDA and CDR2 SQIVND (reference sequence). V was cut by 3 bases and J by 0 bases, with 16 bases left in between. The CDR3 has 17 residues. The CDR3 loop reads CASSMDYYDASTDTQYF. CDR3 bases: TGTGCCAGTAGTATGGACTACTACGACGCTAGCACAGATACGCAGTATTTT.

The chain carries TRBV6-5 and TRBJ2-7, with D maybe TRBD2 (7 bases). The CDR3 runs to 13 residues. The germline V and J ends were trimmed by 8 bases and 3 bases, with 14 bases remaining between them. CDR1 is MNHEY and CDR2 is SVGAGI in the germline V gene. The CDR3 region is CASLGGGGYEQYF. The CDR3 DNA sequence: TGTGCCAGCTTAGGAGGGGGGGGCTACGAGCAGTACTTC.

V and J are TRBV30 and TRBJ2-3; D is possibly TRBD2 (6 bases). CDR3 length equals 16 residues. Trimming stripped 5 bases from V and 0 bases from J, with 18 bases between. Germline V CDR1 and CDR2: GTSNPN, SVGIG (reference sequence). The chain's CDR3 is CAWHIDSGPSTDTQYF. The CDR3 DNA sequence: TGTGCCTGGCACATTGATAGCGGACCTAGCACAGATACGCAGTATTTT.

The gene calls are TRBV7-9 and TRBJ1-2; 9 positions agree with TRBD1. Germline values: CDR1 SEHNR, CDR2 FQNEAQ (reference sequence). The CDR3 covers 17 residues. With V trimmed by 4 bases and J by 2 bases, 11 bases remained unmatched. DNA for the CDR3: TGTGCCAGCAGCTCCGATTGGCGGGACAGGGCCAACTATGGCTACACCTTC. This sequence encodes CASSSDWRDRANYGYTF.

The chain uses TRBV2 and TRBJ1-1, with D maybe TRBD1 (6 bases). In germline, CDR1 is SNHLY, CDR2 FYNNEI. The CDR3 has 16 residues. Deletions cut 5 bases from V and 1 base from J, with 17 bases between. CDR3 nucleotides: TGTGCCAGCAGTCCCGTCCAACAGGGACCGAACACTGAAGCTTTCTTT. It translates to CASSPVQQGPNTEAFF.

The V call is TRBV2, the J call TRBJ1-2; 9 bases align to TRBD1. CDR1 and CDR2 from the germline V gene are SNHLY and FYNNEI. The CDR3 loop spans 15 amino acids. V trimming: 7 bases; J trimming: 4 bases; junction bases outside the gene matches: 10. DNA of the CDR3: TGTGCCAGCAAGTCGGGACAGGGAGATGTCTATGGCTACACCTTC. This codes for CASKSGQGDVYGYTF.

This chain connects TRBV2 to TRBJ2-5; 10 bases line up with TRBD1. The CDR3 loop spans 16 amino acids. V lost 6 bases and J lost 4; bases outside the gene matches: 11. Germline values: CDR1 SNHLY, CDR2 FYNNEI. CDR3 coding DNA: TGTGCCAGCAGCCCATGGACAGGGGGTGGTCGAGAGACCCAGTACTTC. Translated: CASSPWTGGGRETQYF.

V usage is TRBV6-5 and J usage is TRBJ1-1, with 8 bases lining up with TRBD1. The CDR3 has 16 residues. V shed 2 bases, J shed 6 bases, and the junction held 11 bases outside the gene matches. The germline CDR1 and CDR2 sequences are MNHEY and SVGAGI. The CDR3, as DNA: TGTGCCAGCAGTTACGGAGGACAGGGCAAAAGGGCTGAAGCTTTCTTT. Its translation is CASSYGGQGKRAEAFF.

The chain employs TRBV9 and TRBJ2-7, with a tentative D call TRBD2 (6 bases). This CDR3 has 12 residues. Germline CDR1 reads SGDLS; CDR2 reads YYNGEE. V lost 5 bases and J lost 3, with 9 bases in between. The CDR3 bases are TGTGCCAGCAGTCCCGGGGGCTACGAGCAGTACTTC. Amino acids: CASSPGGYEQYF. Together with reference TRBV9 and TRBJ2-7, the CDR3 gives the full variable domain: DSGVTQTPKHLITATGQRVTLRCSPRSGDLSVYWYQQSLDQGLQFLIQYYNGEERAKGNILERFSAQQFPDLHSELNLSSLELGDSALYFCASSPGGYEQYFGPGTRLTVT.

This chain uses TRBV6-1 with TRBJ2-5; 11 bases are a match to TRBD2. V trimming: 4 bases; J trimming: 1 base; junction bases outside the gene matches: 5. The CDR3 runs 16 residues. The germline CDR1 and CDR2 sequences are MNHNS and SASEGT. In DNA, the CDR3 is TGTGCCAGCAGTGTCCCGGGACTAGCGGCCCAAGAGACCCAGTACTTC. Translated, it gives CASSVPGLAAQETQYF.

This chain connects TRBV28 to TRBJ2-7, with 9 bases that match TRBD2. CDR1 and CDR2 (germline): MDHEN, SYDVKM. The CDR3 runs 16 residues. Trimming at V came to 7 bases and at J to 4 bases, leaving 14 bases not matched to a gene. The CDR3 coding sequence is TGTGCCAGCAAGCCCCCTTTAGCGGGAGACGGATACGAGCAGTACTTC. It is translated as CASKPPLAGDGYEQYF.

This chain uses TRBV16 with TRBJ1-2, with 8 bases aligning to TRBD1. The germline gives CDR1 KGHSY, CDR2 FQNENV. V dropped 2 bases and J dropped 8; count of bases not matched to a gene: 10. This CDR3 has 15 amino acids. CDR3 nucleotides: TGTGCCAGCAGCCAAGGGCAGGGGGCCGCTGGCGGCTACACCTTC. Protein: CASSQGQGAAGGYTF. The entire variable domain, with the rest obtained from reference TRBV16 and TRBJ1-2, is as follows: GEEVAQTPKHLVRGEGQKAKLYCAPIKGHSYVFWYQQVLKNEFKFLISFQNENVFDETGMPKERFSAKCLPNSPCSLEIQATKLEDSAVYFCASSQGQGAAGGYTFGSGTRLTVV.

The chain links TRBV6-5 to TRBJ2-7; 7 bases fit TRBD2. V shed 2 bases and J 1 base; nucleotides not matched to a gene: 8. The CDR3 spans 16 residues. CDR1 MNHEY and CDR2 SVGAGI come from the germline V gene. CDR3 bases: TGTGCCAGCAGTTACCTTGGGTCGGGGGGATCCTACGAGCAGTACTTC. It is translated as CASSYLGSGGSYEQYF.

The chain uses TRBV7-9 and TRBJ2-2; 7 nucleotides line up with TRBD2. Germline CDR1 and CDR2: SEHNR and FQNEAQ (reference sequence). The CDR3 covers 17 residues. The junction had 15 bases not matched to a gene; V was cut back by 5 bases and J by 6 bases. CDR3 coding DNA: TGTGCCAGCAGCCAAGCGCGGGCGGGAGATCGGGCCGGGGAGCTGTTTTTT. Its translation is CASSQARAGDRAGELFF.